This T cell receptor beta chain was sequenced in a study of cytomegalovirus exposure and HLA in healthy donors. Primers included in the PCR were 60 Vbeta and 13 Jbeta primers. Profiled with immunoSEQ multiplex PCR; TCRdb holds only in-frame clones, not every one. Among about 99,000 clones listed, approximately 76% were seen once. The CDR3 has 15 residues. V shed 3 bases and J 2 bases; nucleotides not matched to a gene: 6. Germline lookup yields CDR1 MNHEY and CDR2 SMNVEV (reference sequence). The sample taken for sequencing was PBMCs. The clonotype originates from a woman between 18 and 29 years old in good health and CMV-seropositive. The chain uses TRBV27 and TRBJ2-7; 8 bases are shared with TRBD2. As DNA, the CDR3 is TGTGCCAGCAGTTTTTTTAGCGGGAACCCCTACGAGCAGTACTTC. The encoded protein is CASSFFSGNPYEQYF.